The subject of this entry is one T cell receptor (beta chain). These data come from a study of CD8 T cells in Susac syndrome. CD8+ and CD4+ T cells from blood underwent TCR beta sequencing, which was carried out in a high-throughput format. It was treatment-naive patients with stable or active relapsing-remitting disease who made up the multiple sclerosis controls. Negative isolation yielded the CD8+ and CD4+ T cells, while FACS enriched the TEMRA cells. V dropped 5 bases and J dropped 0; count of bases not matched to a gene: 15. Germline V gene lookup returns CDR1 SGHNT and CDR2 YENEEA. This CDR3 region has 19 residues. The authors reverse transcribed about 0.5 to 1 ug RNA with random hexamers. Amplification of TCR beta CDR3 by immunoSEQ multiplex PCR spanned 54 Vbeta and 13 Jbeta. MiXCR, applied by TCRdb to the immunoSEQ multiplex PCR reads, yields one record per CDR3 protein. The sample lists a few hundred thousand distinct CDR3 sequences, roughly 95% occurring once.

The clonotype was recovered from a human donor with multiple sclerosis. The sequenced material came from CD4+ T cells from PBMCs. The V call is TRBV11-3, the J call TRBJ2-4, with 8 bases aligning to TRBD1. The DNA of the CDR3 is TGTGCCAGCAGCACGACAGGGGCTTTTGTAATGGGAGCCAAAAACATTCAGTACTTC. This gives the protein CASSTTGAFVMGAKNIQYF. The whole variable domain, filled in from reference TRBV11-3 and TRBJ2-4, reads EAGVVQSPRYKIIEKKQPVAFWCNPISGHNTLYWYLQNLGQGPELLIRYENEEAVDDSQLPKDRFSAERLKGVDSTLKIQPAELGDSAVYLCASSTTGAFVMGAKNIQYFGAGTRLSVL.